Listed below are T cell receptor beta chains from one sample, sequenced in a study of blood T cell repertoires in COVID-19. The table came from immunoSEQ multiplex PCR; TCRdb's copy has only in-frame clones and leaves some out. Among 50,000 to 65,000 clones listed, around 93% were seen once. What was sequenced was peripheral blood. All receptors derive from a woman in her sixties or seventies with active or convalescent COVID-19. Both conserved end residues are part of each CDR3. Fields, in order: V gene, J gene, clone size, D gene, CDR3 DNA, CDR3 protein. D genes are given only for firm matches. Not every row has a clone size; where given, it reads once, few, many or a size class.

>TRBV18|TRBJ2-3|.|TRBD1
TGTGCCAGCTCACCCGGGACAGGGGGAATAGATACGCAGTATTTT
CASSPGTGGIDTQYF
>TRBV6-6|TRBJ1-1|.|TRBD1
TGTGCCAGCAGTTTAGGAGGGGGCCACACTGAAGCTTTCTTT
CASSLGGGHTEAFF
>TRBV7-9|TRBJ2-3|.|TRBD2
TGTGCCAGCAGCTCCCGGACTAGCGGGGCGAGCACAGATACGCAGTATTTT
CASSSRTSGASTDTQYF
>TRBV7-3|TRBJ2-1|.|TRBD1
TGTGCCAGCAGCCCTGGGACAGGTAGCAATGAGCAGTTCTTC
CASSPGTGSNEQFF
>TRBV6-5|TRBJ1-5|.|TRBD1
TGTGCCAGCCGCCCGTCTCAGGGGGCGCGTCAGCCCCAGCATTTT
CASRPSQGARQPQHF
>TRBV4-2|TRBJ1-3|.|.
TGTGCCAGCAGCCGCGACCTCGGACAGTCTGGAAACACCATATATTTT
CASSRDLGQSGNTIYF
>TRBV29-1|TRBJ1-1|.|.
TGCAGCGTCGGGGAACCGAACACTGAAGCTTTCTTT
CSVGEPNTEAFF
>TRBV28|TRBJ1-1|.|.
TGTGCCAGCCTCTCAGGGAAGTTGAGTTGGATGAACACTGAAGCTTTCTTT
CASLSGKLSWMNTEAFF
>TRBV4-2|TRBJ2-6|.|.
TGTGCCAGCAGCCAAGATGACAGCTCTGGGGCCAACGTCCTGACTTTC
CASSQDDSSGANVLTF
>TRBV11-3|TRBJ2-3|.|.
TGTGCCAGCAGCTTAACAGGGTTCACAGATACGCAGTATTTT
CASSLTGFTDTQYF
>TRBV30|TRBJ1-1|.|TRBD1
TGTGCCTGGAGTGTACGGAGGACAGGGAATGAAAACACTGAAGCTTTCTTT
CAWSVRRTGNENTEAFF
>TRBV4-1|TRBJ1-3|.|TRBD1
TGCGCCAGCAGACTGGGGACAGGCTCTGGAAACACCATATATTTT
CASRLGTGSGNTIYF
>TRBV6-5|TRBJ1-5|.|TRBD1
TGTGCCAGCAGAGGAGGGGGCCAGCCCCAGCATTTT
CASRGGGQPQHF
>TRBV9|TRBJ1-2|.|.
TGTGCCAGCAGCGTAGGGTACAGGGAAGGGGGAGGCTACACCTTC
CASSVGYREGGGYTF
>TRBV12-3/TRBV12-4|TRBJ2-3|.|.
TGTGCCAGCAAGGGGTTGACAGATACGCAGTATTTT
CASKGLTDTQYF
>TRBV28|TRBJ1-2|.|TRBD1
TGTGCCAGCAGGGCTCAGGGGGCGAGATCTGGCTACACCTTC
CASRAQGARSGYTF
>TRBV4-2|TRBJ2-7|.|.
TGTGCCAGCAGCCAAGGACTAGTAGCCTACGAGCAGTACTTC
CASSQGLVAYEQYF
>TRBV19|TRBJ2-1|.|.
TGTGCCAGTAGTAGCGGAACCTACAATGAGCAGTTCTTC
CASSSGTYNEQFF
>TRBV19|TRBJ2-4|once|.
TGTGCCAGTAGCCAGATGAAAAACATTCAGTACTTC
CASSQMKNIQYF
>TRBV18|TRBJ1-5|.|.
TGTGCCAGCTCACCACGGCCCTCCGGACAGTACAATCAGCCCCAGCATTTT
CASSPRPSGQYNQPQHF
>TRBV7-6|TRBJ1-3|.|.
TGTGCCAGCAGCTTAGAAACACGACAGTCTGGAAACACCATATATTTT
CASSLETRQSGNTIYF
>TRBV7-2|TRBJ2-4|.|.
TGTGCCAGCAGCCTAATGACATTCAGGCTGGCCAAAAACATTCAGTACTTC
CASSLMTFRLAKNIQYF